The rows below give T cell receptor beta chains drawn from one sample of a study of shared clonotypes between healthy human individuals. TCRdb's copy holds only in-frame clones and misses some; the assay was immunoSEQ multiplex PCR. The sample holds some 1,400,000 clones; around 95% are singletons and the top ten take approximately 1%. The specimen was naive CD4+ T cells sorted from blood. These receptors all come from a man under 40 in good health. Both conserved end residues are part of each CDR3. D genes are given only for firm matches. Size tells how often a clone was seen (once, few, many) or the class of an expanded clone, and some rows leave it out.

>TRBD1|NA|TRBV12-5|TRBJ2-3
TGTGCTAGTGGTACGGGGACAGGCAACCCGAGTGATACGCAGTATTTT
CASGTGTGNPSDTQYF
>NA|NA|TRBV5-4|TRBJ1-1
TGTGCCAGCAGCTTGTTCATGAACACTGAAGCTTTCTTT
CASSLFMNTEAFF
>NA|NA|TRBV28|TRBJ2-2
TGTGCCAGCAGTTGGCCCACGAACACCGGGGAGCTGTTTTTT
CASSWPTNTGELFF
>TRBD1|NA|TRBV6-5|TRBJ2-3
TGTGCCAGCAGTTACTTGGGACAGCCAGATACGCAGTATTTT
CASSYLGQPDTQYF
>TRBD1|NA|TRBV5-1|TRBJ2-7
TGCGCCAGCAGCTCGACAGGGGCGGGCGAGCAGTACTTC
CASSSTGAGEQYF
>NA|NA|TRBV18|TRBJ2-7
TGTGCCAGCTCACCGACCTCATACGAGCAGTACTTC
CASSPTSYEQYF
>NA|NA|TRBV7-3|TRBJ2-5
TGTGCCAGCAGCTTAAATCTTGGGCAGGGGACGGAGACCCAGTACTTC
CASSLNLGQGTETQYF
>TRBD1|NA|TRBV14|TRBJ1-1
TGTGCCAGCAGCCAGGCGACAGGGAAAAACACTGAAGCTTTCTTT
CASSQATGKNTEAFF
>NA|NA|TRBV7-9|TRBJ1-5
TGTGCCAGCAGCCCCGAGGGCAGCCTGATGCCCCAGCATTTT
CASSPEGSLMPQHF
>NA|NA|TRBV7-2|TRBJ1-1
TGTGCCAGCAGCCCCAAAGGGCCGATGGGGGCTTTGAACACTGAAGCTTTCTTT
CASSPKGPMGALNTEAFF
>TRBD1|once|TRBV6-4|TRBJ1-2
TGTGCCAGCAGTGACCGACAGGGGACGGATGGCTACACCTTC
CASSDRQGTDGYTF
>NA|NA|TRBV4-1|TRBJ2-1
TGCGCCAGCACCCCTGCGGGGAAAAGTTGGCACAATGAGCAGTTCTTC
CASTPAGKSWHNEQFF
>TRBD2|NA|TRBV4-1|TRBJ2-1
TGCGCCAGCAGCCAAGAAGTCACTAGCGGGCTTGGCAATGAGCAGTTCTTC
CASSQEVTSGLGNEQFF
>NA|NA|TRBV6-5|TRBJ2-1
TGTGCCAGCAGTTACTCGGCGCTCGAGAGCAATGAGCAGTTCTTC
CASSYSALESNEQFF
>NA|NA|TRBV2|TRBJ1-5
TGTGCCAGCAGGAGACCAGGGGAAACGGGCAATCAGCCCCAGCATTTT
CASRRPGETGNQPQHF
>TRBD1|NA|TRBV7-2|TRBJ1-2
TGTGCCAGCAGTTTAGACACAGGGGGCTATGGCTACACCTTC
CASSLDTGGYGYTF
>TRBD1|few|TRBV27|TRBJ2-5
TGTGCCAGCAGTTACCGGGACAGCCAAGAGACCCAGTACTTC
CASSYRDSQETQYF
>NA|NA|TRBV28|TRBJ2-6
TGTGCCAGCAGTTTGCCCGGGGCCGAGCACTCTGGGGCCAACGTCCTGACTTTC
CASSLPGAEHSGANVLTF
>TRBD2|NA|TRBV7-8|TRBJ2-3
TGTGCCAGCAGCCCTAAGAGTCCGGGACTACGCCGAACAACGCAGTATTTT
CASSPKSPGLRRTTQYF
>NA|NA|TRBV28|TRBJ2-6
TGTGCCAGCAGTGCCCCTCGGGGGACTGGGGCCAACGTCCTGACTTTC
CASSAPRGTGANVLTF
>NA|NA|TRBV5-5|TRBJ2-2
TGTGCCAGCAGCTTGGTTACGGGGTCTGGCGCGGCCACCGGGGAGCTGTTTTTT
CASSLVTGSGAATGELFF
>TRBD1|once|TRBV19|TRBJ1-5
TGTGCCAGTGGGACAGTGAATCAGCCCCAGCATTTT
CASGTVNQPQHF
>NA|NA|TRBV14|TRBJ2-2
TGTGCCAGCAGCTCTGTCCGGTCTCCGAACACCGGGGAGCTGTTTTTT
CASSSVRSPNTGELFF
>TRBD1|NA|TRBV7-9|TRBJ2-3
TGTGCCAGCAGCTTAACAGGGGCTAGCACAGATACGCAGTATTTT
CASSLTGASTDTQYF
>NA|NA|TRBV28|TRBJ2-5
TGTGCCAGCAGTGCCCCCGGGCTCCCGGCGGAGACCCAGTACTTC
CASSAPGLPAETQYF
>NA|NA|TRBV18|TRBJ1-1
TGTGCCAGCTCACCGTTATCAGCGAACACTGAAGCTTTCTTT
CASSPLSANTEAFF
>TRBD2|NA|TRBV5-1|TRBJ2-2
TGCGCCAGCAGCCGTCAGGGGTCTAGCGGGGTTAACACCGGGGAGCTGTTTTTT
CASSRQGSSGVNTGELFF
>TRBD1|NA|TRBV29-1|TRBJ1-4
TGCAGCGCAGGGACAGAGACAACTAATGAAAAACTGTTTTTT
CSAGTETTNEKLFF
>NA|NA|TRBV11-2|TRBJ2-2
TGTGCCAGCAGCTCCCTTTTGGGCACCGGGGAGCTGTTTTTT
CASSSLLGTGELFF
>TRBD1|NA|TRBV11-2|TRBJ2-4
TGTGCCAGCAGCTTAGATTCGGGACAGGGGGACATTCAGTACTTC
CASSLDSGQGDIQYF
>TRBD1|NA|TRBV5-4|TRBJ2-7
TGTGCCAGCAGCGCGACAGGGAAGCAGTACTTC
CASSATGKQYF
>NA|NA|TRBV11-2|TRBJ2-5
TGTGCCAGCAGCTTGACCCAAGAGACCCAGTACTTC
CASSLTQETQYF
>NA|NA|TRBV7-6|TRBJ1-4
TGTGCCAGCAGCTTAGGGAGGAACATCGTATCGGATGAAAAACTGTTTTTT
CASSLGRNIVSDEKLFF
>NA|NA|TRBV28|TRBJ1-3
TGTGCCAGCAGTTCCACCGACGCAAGGCAGAACACCATATATTTT
CASSSTDARQNTIYF
>NA|NA|TRBV27|TRBJ2-7
TGTGCCAGCAGACTTAGCGGCTCCTACGAGCAGTACTTC
CASRLSGSYEQYF
>TRBD2|NA|TRBV9|TRBJ2-7
TGTGCCAGCAGCCCCAGACCTAGCGGGAGTCAGGCCTACGAGCAGTACTTC
CASSPRPSGSQAYEQYF
>TRBD1|NA|TRBV10-3|TRBJ2-1
TGTGCCATCAATGACAGGGGGCCCAACAATGAGCAGTTCTTC
CAINDRGPNNEQFF
>NA|once|TRBV7-2|TRBJ2-4
TGTGCCAGCAGCCCACAACCTCTAGCCAAAAACATTCAGTACTTC
CASSPQPLAKNIQYF
>TRBD1|NA|TRBV10-2|TRBJ2-3
TGCGCCAGCAGTGTCGTACAGGGGTCCACGCAGTATTTT
CASSVVQGSTQYF
>NA|NA|TRBV18|TRBJ2-1
TGTGCCAGCTCACCACTAAAGGGAAACTCCTACAATGAGCAGTTCTTC
CASSPLKGNSYNEQFF
>TRBD1|NA|TRBV27|TRBJ2-3
TGTGCCAGCCGCGGTAGGGACAGGGGAGGCACAGATACGCAGTATTTT
CASRGRDRGGTDTQYF
>NA|NA|TRBV5-4|TRBJ1-6
TGTGCCAGCAGCTTGGACAGGGATAATTCACCCCTCCACTTT
CASSLDRDNSPLHF
>NA|NA|TRBV10-3|TRBJ1-1
TGTGCCATCAGTGATGGTCAGGGATTGAACACTGAAGCTTTCTTT
CAISDGQGLNTEAFF
>NA|NA|TRBV12-5|TRBJ1-1
TGTGCTAGTGGTCAAACTTCCGGGGCCTTAACCTTGAACACTGAAGCTTTCTTT
CASGQTSGALTLNTEAFF
>NA|NA|TRBV5-1|TRBJ1-2
TGCGCCAGCAGCTTGGAAGCTGGGCGACACTATGGCTACACCTTC
CASSLEAGRHYGYTF
>NA|NA|TRBV6-5|TRBJ2-5
TGTGCCAGCAGTTACCCGGCAGGGGGAGGAGAGACCCAGTACTTC
CASSYPAGGGETQYF
>NA|once|TRBV27|TRBJ2-2
TGTGCCAGCAGGAAACAGGGTCCGAACACCGGGGAGCTGTTTTTT
CASRKQGPNTGELFF
>TRBD2|NA|TRBV9|TRBJ2-1
TGTGCCAGCAGCGTGGATGGACTAGCGGGAGTCCTCTATGAGCAGTTCTTC
CASSVDGLAGVLYEQFF
>NA|NA|TRBV9|TRBJ2-5
TGTGCCAGCAGCGGCAGTACCCAAGAGACCCAGTACTTC
CASSGSTQETQYF